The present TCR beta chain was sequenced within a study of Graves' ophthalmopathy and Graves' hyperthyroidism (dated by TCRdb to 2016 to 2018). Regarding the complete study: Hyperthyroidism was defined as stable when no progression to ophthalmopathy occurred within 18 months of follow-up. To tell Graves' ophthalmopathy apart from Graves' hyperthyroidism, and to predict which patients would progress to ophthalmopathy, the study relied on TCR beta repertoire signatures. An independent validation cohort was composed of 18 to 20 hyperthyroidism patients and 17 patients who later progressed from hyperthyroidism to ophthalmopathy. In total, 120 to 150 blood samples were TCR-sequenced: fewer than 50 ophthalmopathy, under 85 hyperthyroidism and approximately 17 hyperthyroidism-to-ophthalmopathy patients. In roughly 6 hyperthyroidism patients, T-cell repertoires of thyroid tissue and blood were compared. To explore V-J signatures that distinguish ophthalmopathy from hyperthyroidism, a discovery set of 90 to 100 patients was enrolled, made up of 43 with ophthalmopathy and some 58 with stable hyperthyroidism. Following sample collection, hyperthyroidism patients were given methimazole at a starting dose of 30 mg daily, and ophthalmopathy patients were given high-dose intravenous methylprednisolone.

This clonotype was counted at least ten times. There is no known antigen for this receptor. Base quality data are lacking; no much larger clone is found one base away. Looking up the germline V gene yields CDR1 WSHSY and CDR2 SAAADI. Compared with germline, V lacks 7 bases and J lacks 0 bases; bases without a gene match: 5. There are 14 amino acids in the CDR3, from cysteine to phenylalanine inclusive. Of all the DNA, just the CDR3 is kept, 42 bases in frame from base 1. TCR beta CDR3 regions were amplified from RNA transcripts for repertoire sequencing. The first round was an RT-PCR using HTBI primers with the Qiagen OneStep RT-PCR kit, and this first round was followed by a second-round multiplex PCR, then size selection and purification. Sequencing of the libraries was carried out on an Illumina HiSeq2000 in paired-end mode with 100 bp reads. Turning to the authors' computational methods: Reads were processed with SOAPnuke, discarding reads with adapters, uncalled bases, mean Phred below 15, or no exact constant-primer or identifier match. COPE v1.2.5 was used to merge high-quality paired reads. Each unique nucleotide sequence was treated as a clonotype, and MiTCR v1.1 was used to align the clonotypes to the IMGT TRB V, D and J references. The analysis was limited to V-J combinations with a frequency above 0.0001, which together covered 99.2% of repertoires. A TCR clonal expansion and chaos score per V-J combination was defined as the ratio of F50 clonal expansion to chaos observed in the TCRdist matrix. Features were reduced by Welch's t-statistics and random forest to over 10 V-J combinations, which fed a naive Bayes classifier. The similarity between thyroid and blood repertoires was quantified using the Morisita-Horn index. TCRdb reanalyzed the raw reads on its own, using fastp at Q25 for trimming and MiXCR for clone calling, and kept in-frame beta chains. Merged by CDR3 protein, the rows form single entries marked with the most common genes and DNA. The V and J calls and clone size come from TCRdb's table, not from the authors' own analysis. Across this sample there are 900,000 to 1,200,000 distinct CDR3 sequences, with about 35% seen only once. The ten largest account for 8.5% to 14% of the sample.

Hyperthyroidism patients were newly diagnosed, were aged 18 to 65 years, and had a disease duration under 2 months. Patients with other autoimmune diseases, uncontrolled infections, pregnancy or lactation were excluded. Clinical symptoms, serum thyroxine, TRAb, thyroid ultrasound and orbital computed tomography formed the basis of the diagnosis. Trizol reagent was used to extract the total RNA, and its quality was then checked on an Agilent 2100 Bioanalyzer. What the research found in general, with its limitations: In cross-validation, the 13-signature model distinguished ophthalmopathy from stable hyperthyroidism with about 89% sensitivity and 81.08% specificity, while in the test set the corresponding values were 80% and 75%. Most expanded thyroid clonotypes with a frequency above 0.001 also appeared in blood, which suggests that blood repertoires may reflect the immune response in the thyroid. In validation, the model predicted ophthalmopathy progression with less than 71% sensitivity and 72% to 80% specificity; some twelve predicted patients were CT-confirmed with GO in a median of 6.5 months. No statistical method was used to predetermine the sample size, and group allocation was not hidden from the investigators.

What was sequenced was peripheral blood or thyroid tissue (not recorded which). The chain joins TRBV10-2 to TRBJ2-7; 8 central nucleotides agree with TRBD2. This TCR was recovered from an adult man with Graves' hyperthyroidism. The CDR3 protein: CASTYTSGSYEQYF. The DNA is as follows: TGCGCCAGCACTTATACTAGCGGCTCCTACGAGCAGTACTTC.